The TCR beta chain described here comes from a study of CD8 T cells in Susac syndrome. Reverse transcription of roughly 0.5 to 1 ug RNA used random hexamers. Amplification of TCR beta CDR3 used immunoSEQ multiplex PCR across 54 Vbeta and 13 Jbeta. Each CDR3 protein gets one entry after TCRdb re-called the immunoSEQ multiplex PCR reads with MiXCR. Of 150,000 to 160,000 distinct CDR3 sequences in the sample, around 95% were seen once. From blood CD8+ and CD4+ T cells, TCR beta sequences were generated. Relapsing-remitting disease, either stable or active, was present in the treatment-naive patients who were the multiple sclerosis controls. This CDR3 comprises 12 residues. CDR1 is LNHNV, CDR2 YYDKDF, per germline (reference sequence). V lost 5 bases, J lost 5 bases, and 2 bases stayed unmatched.

This chain uses TRBV15 with TRBJ1-2, with 7 bases that match TRBD1. The receptor was isolated from a human donor with multiple sclerosis. Material for sequencing was CD8+ T cells from PBMCs. The CDR3 DNA is TGTGCCACCAGCTCGACAGGGTATGGCTACACCTTC. Translation: CATSSTGYGYTF.